These T cell receptor beta chains were read from a single sample in a study of blood T cell repertoires in COVID-19. Measured with immunoSEQ multiplex PCR; TCRdb has only the in-frame clones, and not every one. The sample includes 150,000 or so clones, 75% to 85% of them seen just once. The sample taken for sequencing was peripheral blood. The origin of the receptors is a woman in her 70s with COVID-19, enrolled during active disease. CDR3s include the opening cysteine and the closing phenylalanine or tryptophan. The D gene is left open where the match is weak. The listing skips clone size in some rows; elsewhere it reads once, few, many or a size class.

.	TRBV30	TRBJ1-2	once	CAWSTQKGGYTF	TGTGCCTGGAGTACACAGAAAGGTGGCTACACCTTC
TRBD2	TRBV19	TRBJ2-1	.	CASSQLAGGIGEQFF	TGTGCCAGTAGCCAACTAGCGGGGGGGATTGGTGAGCAGTTCTTC
.	TRBV7-3	TRBJ2-2	.	CASSRQGGNTGELFF	TGTGCCAGCAGCCGACAGGGAGGGAACACCGGGGAGCTGTTTTTT
.	TRBV19	TRBJ1-5	.	CASSSFGGNQPQHF	TGTGCCAGTAGTTCCTTCGGGGGGAATCAGCCCCAGCATTTT
.	TRBV27	TRBJ1-4	.	CASSLGGQPNEKLFF	TGTGCCAGCAGTTTAGGCGGACAGCCTAATGAAAAACTGTTTTTT
.	TRBV2	TRBJ1-2	.	CASTLGGRGPYGYTF	TGTGCCAGCACTTTAGGAGGCAGAGGACCCTATGGCTACACCTTC
.	TRBV19	TRBJ1-2	.	CASSGVTVSYGYTF	TGTGCCAGTAGTGGAGTCACCGTAAGCTATGGCTACACCTTC
.	TRBV3-1/TRBV3-2	TRBJ1-1	.	CASLQGEGTEAFF	TGTGCCAGCCTACAGGGAGAGGGGACTGAAGCTTTCTTT
.	TRBV28	TRBJ1-4	.	CASSLFGRGWGTNEKLFF	TGTGCCAGCAGTTTATTTGGCAGGGGCTGGGGAACTAATGAAAAACTGTTTTTT
.	TRBV5-1	TRBJ1-2	.	CASSLSGENYGYTF	TGCGCCAGCAGCTTGTCGGGGGAGAACTATGGCTACACCTTC
TRBD1	TRBV7-2	TRBJ2-7	.	CASSSGQGHSYEQYF	TGTGCCAGCAGCTCAGGACAGGGGCACTCCTACGAGCAGTACTTC
.	TRBV30	TRBJ1-1	.	CAWSGGGPEAFF	TGTGCCTGGAGTGGTGGCGGCCCTGAAGCTTTCTTT
TRBD1	TRBV19	TRBJ1-4	.	CASTPDAGTVSGKLFF	TGTGCCAGTACCCCTGATGCTGGGACAGTTTCCGGAAAACTGTTTTTT
.	TRBV3-1/TRBV3-2	TRBJ2-3	.	CASSQVIAVSTDTQYF	TGTGCCAGCAGCCAAGTAATAGCGGTTAGCACAGATACGCAGTATTTT
.	TRBV20-1	TRBJ1-2	.	CSAQQDYGYTF	TGCAGTGCGCAACAGGACTATGGCTACACCTTC
TRBD2	TRBV9	TRBJ2-1	.	CASSVRLAPLSYNEQFF	TGTGCCAGCAGCGTCCGACTAGCTCCGCTCTCCTACAATGAGCAGTTCTTC
.	TRBV18	TRBJ1-1	.	CASSPRQKGKNTEAFF	TGTGCCAGCTCTCCCAGACAGAAAGGAAAGAACACTGAAGCTTTCTTT
TRBD1	TRBV27	TRBJ2-7	.	CASSLTGTGIHEQYF	TGTGCCAGCAGCCTAACCGGGACAGGGATCCACGAGCAGTACTTC
.	TRBV29-1	TRBJ1-3	.	CSVASLFGNTIYF	TGCAGCGTTGCGTCGCTATTTGGAAACACCATATATTTT
TRBD1	TRBV6-5	TRBJ1-6	.	CASSSKTGRNSPLHF	TGTGCCAGCAGTTCGAAGACAGGGAGAAATTCACCCCTCCACTTT
.	TRBV7-2	TRBJ2-7	.	CASSPPDKAIFYEQYF	TGTGCCAGCAGCCCCCCTGACAAGGCAATCTTCTACGAGCAGTACTTC
.	TRBV19	TRBJ2-3	.	CASSRQTGGTDTQYF	TGTGCCAGTAGCCGCCAGACCGGGGGCACAGATACGCAGTATTTT
.	TRBV9	TRBJ1-6	.	CASSQAGDSPLHF	TGTGCCAGCAGCCAGGCAGGGGATTCACCCCTCCACTTT